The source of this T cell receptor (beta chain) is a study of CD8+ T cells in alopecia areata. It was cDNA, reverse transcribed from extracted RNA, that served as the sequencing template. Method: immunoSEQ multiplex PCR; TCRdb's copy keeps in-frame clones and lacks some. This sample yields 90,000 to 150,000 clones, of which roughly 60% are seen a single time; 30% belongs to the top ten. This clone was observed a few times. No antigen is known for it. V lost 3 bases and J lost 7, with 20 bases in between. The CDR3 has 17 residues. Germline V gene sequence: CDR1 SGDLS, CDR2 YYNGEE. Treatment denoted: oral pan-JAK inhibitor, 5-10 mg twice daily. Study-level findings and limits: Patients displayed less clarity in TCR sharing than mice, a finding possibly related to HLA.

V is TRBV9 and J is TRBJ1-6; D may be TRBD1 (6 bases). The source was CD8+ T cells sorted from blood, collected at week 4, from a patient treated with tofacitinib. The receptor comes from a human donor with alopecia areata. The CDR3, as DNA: TGTGCCAGCAGCGAGGGGGGCCTTGTCTCTAAGAATTCACCCCTCCACTTT. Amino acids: CASSEGGLVSKNSPLHF.